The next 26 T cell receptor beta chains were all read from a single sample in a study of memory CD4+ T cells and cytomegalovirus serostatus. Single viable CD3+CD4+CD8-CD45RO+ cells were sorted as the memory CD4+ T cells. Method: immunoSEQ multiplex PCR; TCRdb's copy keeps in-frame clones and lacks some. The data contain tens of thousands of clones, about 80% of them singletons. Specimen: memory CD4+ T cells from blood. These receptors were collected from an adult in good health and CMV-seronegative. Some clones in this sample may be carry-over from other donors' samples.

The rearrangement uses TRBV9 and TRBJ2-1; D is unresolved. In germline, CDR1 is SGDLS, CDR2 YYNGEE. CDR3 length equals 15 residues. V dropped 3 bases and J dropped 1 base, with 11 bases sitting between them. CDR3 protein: CASSAPPGSYNEQFF. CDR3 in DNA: TGTGCCAGCAGCGCCCCTCCGGGTTCCTACAATGAGCAGTTCTTC.

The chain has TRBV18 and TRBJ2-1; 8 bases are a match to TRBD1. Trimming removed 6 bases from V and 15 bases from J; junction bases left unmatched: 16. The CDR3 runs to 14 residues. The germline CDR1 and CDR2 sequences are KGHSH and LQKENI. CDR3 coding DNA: TGTGCCAGCTCCCTGGACAGGGCGGGTAGGGGTCCGTTCTTC. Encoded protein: CASSLDRAGRGPFF.

The CDR3 region is CASSPGQGIYGYTF. CDR3 DNA: TGTGCCAGCTCACCGGGACAGGGGATCTATGGCTACACCTTC. The gene calls are TRBV18 and TRBJ1-2, with 10 bases matching TRBD1. Looked up from germline, CDR1 is KGHSH and CDR2 is LQKENI. The CDR3 is 14 residues long. J lost 4 bases, V lost 3 bases, and 2 bases had no gene match.

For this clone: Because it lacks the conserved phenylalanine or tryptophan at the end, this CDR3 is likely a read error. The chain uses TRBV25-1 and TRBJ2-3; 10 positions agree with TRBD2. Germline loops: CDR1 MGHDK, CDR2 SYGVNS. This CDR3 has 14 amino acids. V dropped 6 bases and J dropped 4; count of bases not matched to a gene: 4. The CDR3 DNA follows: TGTGCCAGCAGCACTAGCGGGACATCAGATACGCAGTATTCT. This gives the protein CASSTSGTSDTQYS.

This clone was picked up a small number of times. The CDR3 region has the DNA TGTGCCAGCCACGGGTCAGGTGGCGTGAACACTGAAGCTTTCTTT. Translating it yields CASHGSGGVNTEAFF. The chain employs TRBV27 and TRBJ1-1; D call uncertain. V was cut by 8 bases and J by 0 bases, with 16 bases left in between. CDR1 is MNHEY and CDR2 is SMNVEV in the germline V gene (reference sequence). The CDR3 loop spans 15 amino acids.

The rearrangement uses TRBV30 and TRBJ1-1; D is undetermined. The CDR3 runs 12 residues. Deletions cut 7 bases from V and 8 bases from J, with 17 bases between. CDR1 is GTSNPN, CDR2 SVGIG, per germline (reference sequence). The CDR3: CASVFGITEAFF. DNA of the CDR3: TGTGCCTCGGTTTTTGGGATTACGGAAGCTTTCTTT.

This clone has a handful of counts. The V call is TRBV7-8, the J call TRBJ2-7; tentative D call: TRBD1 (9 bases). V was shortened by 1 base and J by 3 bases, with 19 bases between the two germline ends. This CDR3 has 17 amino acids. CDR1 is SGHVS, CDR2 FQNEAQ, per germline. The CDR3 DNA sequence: TGTGCCAGCAGCTTAGTCGGGGGGGGGACAGGGTACTACGAGCAGTACTTC. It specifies CASSLVGGGTGYYEQYF.

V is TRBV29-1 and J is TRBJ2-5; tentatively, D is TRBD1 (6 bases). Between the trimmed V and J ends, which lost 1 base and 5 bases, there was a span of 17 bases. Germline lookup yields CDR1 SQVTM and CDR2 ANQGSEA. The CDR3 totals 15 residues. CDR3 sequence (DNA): TGCAGCGTTGAAGCCCCTAGGACTCAGGGGGAGACCCAGTACTTC. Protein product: CSVEAPRTQGETQYF.

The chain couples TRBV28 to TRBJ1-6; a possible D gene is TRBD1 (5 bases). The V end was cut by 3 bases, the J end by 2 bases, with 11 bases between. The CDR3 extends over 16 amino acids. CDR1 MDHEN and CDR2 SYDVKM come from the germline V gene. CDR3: CASSFGDAAYNSPLHF. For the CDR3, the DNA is TGTGCCAGCAGTTTTGGGGACGCAGCCTATAATTCACCCCTCCACTTT.

As DNA, the CDR3 is TGTGCCAGTACCCTATACAGGGGGGGGCCCGGGGAGCTGTTTTTT. It translates to CASTLYRGGPGELFF. The chain uses TRBV19 and TRBJ2-2; TRBD1 might be the D (8 bases). This CDR3 comprises 15 residues. Trimming took 7 bases from V and 6 from J, leaving 18 bases between them. Germline V gives CDR1 LNHDA, CDR2 SQIVND (reference sequence).

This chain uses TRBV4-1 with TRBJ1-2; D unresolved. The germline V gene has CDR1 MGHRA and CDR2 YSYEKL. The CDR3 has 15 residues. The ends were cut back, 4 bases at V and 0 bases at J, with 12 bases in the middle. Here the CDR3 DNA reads TGCGCCAGCAGCCCCCGAGAGGAGCCTAACTATGGCTACACCTTC. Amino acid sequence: CASSPREEPNYGYTF.

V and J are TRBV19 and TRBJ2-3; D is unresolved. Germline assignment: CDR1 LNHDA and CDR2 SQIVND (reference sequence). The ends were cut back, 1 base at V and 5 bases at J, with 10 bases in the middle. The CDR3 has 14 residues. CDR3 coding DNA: TGTGCCAGTAGTATAGGAGGACGGAGAGATACGCAGTATTTT. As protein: CASSIGGRRDTQYF.

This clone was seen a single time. The CDR3 nucleotides read TGTGCCAGTCGACAGGGAGCCTACGAGCAGTACTTC. Translated, it gives CASRQGAYEQYF. The chain links TRBV2 to TRBJ2-7, with 7 bases that match TRBD1. This CDR3 has 12 amino acids. V shed 9 bases and J 2 bases; nucleotides not matched to a gene: 4. The V gene's germline CDR1 is SNHLY and CDR2 FYNNEI.

In DNA form, the CDR3 reads TGTGCCAGCAGCTCACCCGGGACAGGAGTCTTATCCGATGGCTACACCTTC. This encodes CASSSPGTGVLSDGYTF. This rearrangement joins TRBV5-4 to TRBJ1-2; 8 bases align to TRBD1. J gave up 6 bases and V 3 bases, and 16 bases lay outside the gene matches. Germline V gene data show CDR1 as SGHNT and CDR2 as YYREEE (reference sequence). The CDR3 covers 17 residues.

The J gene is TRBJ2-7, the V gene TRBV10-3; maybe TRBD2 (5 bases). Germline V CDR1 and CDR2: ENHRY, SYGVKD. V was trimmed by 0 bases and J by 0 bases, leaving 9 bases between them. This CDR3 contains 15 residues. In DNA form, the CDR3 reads TGTGCCATCAGTGAGTCGAGCGGCGGCTCCTACGAGCAGTACTTC. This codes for CAISESSGGSYEQYF.

CDR3: CASSPLGERGTDTQYF. CDR3 bases: TGTGCCAGCTCACCTTTGGGGGAACGGGGCACAGATACGCAGTATTTT. This chain links TRBV18 with TRBJ2-3; possibly TRBD1 or TRBD2 for D (5 bases each). CDR1 and CDR2 (germline): KGHSH, LQKENI. Trimming stripped 3 bases from V and 1 base from J, with 14 bases between. The CDR3 contains 16 residues.

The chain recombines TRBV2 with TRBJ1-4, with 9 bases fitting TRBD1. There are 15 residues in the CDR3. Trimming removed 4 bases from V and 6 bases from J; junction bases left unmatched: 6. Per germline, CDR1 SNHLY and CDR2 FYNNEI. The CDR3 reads CASSGLGQGYEKLFF. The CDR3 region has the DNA TGTGCCAGCAGTGGGCTGGGACAGGGCTATGAAAAACTGTTTTTT.

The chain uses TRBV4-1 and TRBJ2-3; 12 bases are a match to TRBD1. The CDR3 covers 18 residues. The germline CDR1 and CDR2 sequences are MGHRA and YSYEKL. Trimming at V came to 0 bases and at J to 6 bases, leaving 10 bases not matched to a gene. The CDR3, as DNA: TGCGCCAGCAGCCAAGATTGGCTGCCGGGACAGGGGGCCGATACGCAGTATTTT. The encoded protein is CASSQDWLPGQGADTQYF.

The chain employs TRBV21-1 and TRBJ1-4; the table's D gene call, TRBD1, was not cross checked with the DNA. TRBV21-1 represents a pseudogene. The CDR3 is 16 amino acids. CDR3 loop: CASSKSPGATNEKLFF. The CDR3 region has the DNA TGTGCCAGCAGCAAAAGCCCAGGGGCAACTAATGAAAAACTGTTTTTT.

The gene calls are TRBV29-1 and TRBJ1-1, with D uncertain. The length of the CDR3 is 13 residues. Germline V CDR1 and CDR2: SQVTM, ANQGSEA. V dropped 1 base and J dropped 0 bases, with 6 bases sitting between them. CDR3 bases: TGCAGCGTTGAAGTCAAAATGAACACTGAAGCTTTCTTT. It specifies CSVEVKMNTEAFF.

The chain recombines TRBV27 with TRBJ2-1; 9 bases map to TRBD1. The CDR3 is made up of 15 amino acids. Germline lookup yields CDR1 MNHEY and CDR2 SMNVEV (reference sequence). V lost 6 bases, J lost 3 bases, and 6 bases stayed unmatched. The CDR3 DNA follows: TGTGCCAGCAGCCGGGACAGGGAACACTACAATGAGCAGTTCTTC. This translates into CASSRDREHYNEQFF.

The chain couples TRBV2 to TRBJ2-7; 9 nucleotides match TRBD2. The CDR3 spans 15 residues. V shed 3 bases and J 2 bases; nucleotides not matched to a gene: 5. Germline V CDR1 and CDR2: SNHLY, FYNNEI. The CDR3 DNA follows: TGTGCCAGCAGTGATGTGGTAGCGGGGGCCTACGAGCAGTACTTC. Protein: CASSDVVAGAYEQYF.

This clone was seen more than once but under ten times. DNA for the CDR3: TGTGCCAGCAATTATCAGGGGCGAGGGTATGGCTACACCTTC. Its translation: CASNYQGRGYGYTF. This rearrangement joins TRBV2 to TRBJ1-2; the D gene is possibly TRBD1 (6 bases). Germline values: CDR1 SNHLY, CDR2 FYNNEI. V shed 7 bases and J shed 5 bases, with 17 bases lying between them. This CDR3 has 14 residues. Filled out from reference TRBV2 and TRBJ1-2, the complete variable domain reads EPEVTQTPSHQVTQMGQEVILRCVPISNHLYFYWYRQILGQKVEFLVSFYNNEISEKSEIFDDQFSVERPDGSNFTLKIRSTKLEDSAMYFCASNYQGRGYGYTFGSGTRLTVV.

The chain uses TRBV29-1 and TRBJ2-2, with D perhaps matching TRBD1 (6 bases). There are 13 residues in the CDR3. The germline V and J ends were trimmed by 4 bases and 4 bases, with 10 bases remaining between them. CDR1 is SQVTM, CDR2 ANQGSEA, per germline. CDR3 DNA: TGCAGCGTTGCCAGGGGTAGCACCGGGGAGCTGTTTTTT. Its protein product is CSVARGSTGELFF.

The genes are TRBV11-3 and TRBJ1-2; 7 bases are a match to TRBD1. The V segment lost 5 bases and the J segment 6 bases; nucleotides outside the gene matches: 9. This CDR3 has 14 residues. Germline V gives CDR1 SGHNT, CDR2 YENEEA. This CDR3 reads CASSDFDRADGYTF. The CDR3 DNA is TGTGCCAGCAGCGACTTCGACAGGGCGGATGGCTACACCTTC.

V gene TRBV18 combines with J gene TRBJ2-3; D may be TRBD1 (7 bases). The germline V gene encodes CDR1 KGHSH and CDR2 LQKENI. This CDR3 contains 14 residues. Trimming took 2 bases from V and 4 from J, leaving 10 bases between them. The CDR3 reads CASSPGGGSDTQYF. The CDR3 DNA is TGTGCCAGCTCACCAGGAGGGGGCTCAGATACGCAGTATTTT.